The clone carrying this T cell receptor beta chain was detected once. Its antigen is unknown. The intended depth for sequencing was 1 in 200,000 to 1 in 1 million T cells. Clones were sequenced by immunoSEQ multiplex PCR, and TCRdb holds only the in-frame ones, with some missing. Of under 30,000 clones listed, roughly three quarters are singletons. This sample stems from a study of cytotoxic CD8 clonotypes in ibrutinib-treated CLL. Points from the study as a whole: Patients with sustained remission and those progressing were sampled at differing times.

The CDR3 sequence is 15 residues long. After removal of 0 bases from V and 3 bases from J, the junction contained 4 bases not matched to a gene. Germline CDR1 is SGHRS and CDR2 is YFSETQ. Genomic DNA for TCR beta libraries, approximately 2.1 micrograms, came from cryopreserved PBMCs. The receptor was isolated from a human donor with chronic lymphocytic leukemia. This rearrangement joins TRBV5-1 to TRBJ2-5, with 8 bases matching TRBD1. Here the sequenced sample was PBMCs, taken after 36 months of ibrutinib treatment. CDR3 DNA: TGCGCCAGCAGCTTGGCTCCGACAGGGGAAGAGACCCAGTACTTC. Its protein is CASSLAPTGEETQYF.